These 18 T cell receptor beta chains share one sample of origin, sequenced in a study of blood T cell repertoires in COVID-19. The method was immunoSEQ multiplex PCR; TCRdb's version includes in-frame clones alone and lacks a portion of them. The repertoire holds over 450,000 clones, with roughly nine tenths as singletons. The sequenced material came from peripheral blood. These receptor sequences come from a man aged 18 to 29 with COVID-19, enrolled during active disease.

This clone appeared a few times. The chain combines TRBV6-5 with TRBJ2-1; a possible D gene is TRBD1 (6 bases). CDR3 length: 13 amino acids. Trimming removed 5 bases from V and 9 bases from J, with 14 bases in between. CDR1 MNHEY and CDR2 SVGAGI come from the germline V gene. The CDR3 bases are TGTGCCAGCAGTCCCCTAAGGGGGAGTGAGCAGTTCTTC. Its protein product is CASSPLRGSEQFF.

Only one count was recorded for this clone. The chain combines TRBV30 with TRBJ2-1, with 14 bases fitting TRBD2. V lost 1 base, J lost 6 bases, and 2 bases stayed unmatched. The CDR3 is 15 amino acids. CDR1 is GTSNPN and CDR2 is SVGIG in the germline V gene (reference sequence). In DNA, the CDR3 is TGTGCCTGGAGTGAGGGGACTAGCGGGAGCAATGAGCAGTTCTTC. Protein product: CAWSEGTSGSNEQFF.

The rearrangement links TRBV27 to TRBJ2-7; tentative D call: TRBD1 (6 bases). This CDR3 has 15 amino acids. V was shortened by 1 base and J by 0 bases, with 10 bases between the two germline ends. Germline assignment: CDR1 MNHEY and CDR2 SMNVEV (reference sequence). CDR3 nucleotide sequence: TGTGCCAGCAGTTTATTTCTGGACAGCTCCTACGAGCAGTACTTC. Amino acid sequence: CASSLFLDSSYEQYF.

The chain combines TRBV19 with TRBJ2-3; D might be TRBD1 (6 bases). The V gene's germline CDR1 is LNHDA and CDR2 SQIVND (reference sequence). The CDR3 contains 13 residues. Trimming stripped 7 bases from V and 4 bases from J, with 12 bases between. The CDR3 region is CASKDSVADTQYF. CDR3 DNA sequence: TGTGCCAGTAAGGACAGCGTCGCAGATACGCAGTATTTT.

J is TRBJ2-5 and V is TRBV27, with TRBD1 identical over 8 bases. With V trimmed by 2 bases and J by 6 bases, 2 bases remained unmatched. Per germline, CDR1 MNHEY and CDR2 SMNVEV (reference sequence). The CDR3 loop spans 13 amino acids. The CDR3 nucleotides are TGTGCCAGCAGTTTACAGGGGGCTAAGACCCAGTACTTC. This encodes CASSLQGAKTQYF.

V and J are TRBV9 and TRBJ2-3; D unclear. Between the trimmed V and J ends, which lost 0 bases and 0 bases, there was a span of 5 bases. The length of the CDR3 is 14 residues. Germline assignment: CDR1 SGDLS and CDR2 YYNGEE. This chain's CDR3 is CASSVARSTDTQYF. CDR3 bases: TGTGCCAGCAGCGTAGCCAGAAGCACAGATACGCAGTATTTT.

The V and J genes are TRBV19 and TRBJ1-1, with a tentative D call TRBD1 (6 bases). The germline gives CDR1 LNHDA, CDR2 SQIVND (reference sequence). The CDR3 contains 14 residues. V dropped 6 bases and J dropped 1 base, with 12 bases sitting between them. The CDR3 nucleotides read TGTGCCAGTAGCCACAGGGCTCGGAACACTGAAGCTTTCTTT. Its translation is CASSHRARNTEAFF.

The chain links TRBV28 to TRBJ1-4; TRBD1 matches 8 bases. V trimming: 1 base; J trimming: 4 bases; junction bases outside the gene matches: 8. This CDR3 has 17 amino acids. The germline V gene encodes CDR1 MDHEN and CDR2 SYDVKM. The CDR3 DNA follows: TGTGCCAGCAGTTTATCCCCCCGGACAGGGTTTAATGAAAAACTGTTTTTT. Translating it yields CASSLSPRTGFNEKLFF.

V gene TRBV5-1 combines with J gene TRBJ2-5; 10 bases line up with TRBD2. The V segment lost 4 bases and the J segment 5 bases; nucleotides outside the gene matches: 5. This CDR3 is built from 14 residues. Germline loops: CDR1 SGHRS, CDR2 YFSETQ. CDR3 loop: CASSETSGVETQYF. The CDR3 region has the DNA TGCGCCAGCAGCGAAACTAGCGGGGTTGAGACCCAGTACTTC.

This sequence joins TRBV25-1 and TRBJ1-3, with a tentative D call TRBD1 (5 bases). Trimming cost V 3 bases and J 1 base, with 13 bases left between them. The CDR3 runs to 16 residues. Germline V gene data show CDR1 as MGHDK and CDR2 as SYGVNS. For the CDR3, the DNA is TGTGCCAGCAGTGAGGGTCTGGGGCTGTCTGGAAACACCATATATTTT. Translated, it gives CASSEGLGLSGNTIYF.

V is TRBV5-1 and J is TRBJ2-7, with 9 nucleotides matching TRBD1. Germline V gene data show CDR1 as SGHRS and CDR2 as YFSETQ. This CDR3 is built from 15 residues. J gave up 4 bases and V 0 bases, and 5 bases lay outside the gene matches. As DNA, the CDR3 is TGCGCCAGCAGCTTGGGGGGGACAGGGCAGTACGAGCAGTACTTC. It translates to CASSLGGTGQYEQYF.

The chain couples TRBV2 to TRBJ1-2; no clear D. The CDR3 has 14 amino acids. The germline CDR1 and CDR2 sequences are SNHLY and FYNNEI. The V gene lost 6 bases and the J gene lost 4 bases, with 15 bases spanning the gap. CDR3: CASRSVASSYGYTF. The CDR3 DNA sequence: TGTGCCAGCAGAAGTGTGGCTTCTTCCTATGGCTACACCTTC.

Here the CDR3 reads CASSRTTGQERSGYF. The CDR3 region has the DNA TGTGCCAGCAGTCGAACAACGGGACAGGAACGCTCTGGGTACTTC. The chain recombines TRBV2 with TRBJ2-5; 8 bases fit TRBD1. CDR1 is SNHLY, CDR2 FYNNEI, per germline. The CDR3 totals 15 residues. With V trimmed by 5 bases and J by 13 bases, 18 bases remained unmatched.

This clone was detected only a few times. The genes are TRBV7-9 and TRBJ2-1; tentatively, D is TRBD2 (6 bases). CDR1 is SEHNR, CDR2 FQNEAQ, per germline (reference sequence). V lost 7 bases and J 0 bases, leaving 13 bases between the germline ends. The CDR3 has 15 residues. CDR3 nucleotide sequence: TGTGCCAGCAACCCACCCGGGGGCTCCTACAATGAGCAGTTCTTC. This sequence encodes CASNPPGGSYNEQFF.

This clone showed up just once. CDR3 bases: TGTGCCAGCAGCGTAGACTTCGGGACTCACTACGAGCAGTACTTC. It encodes CASSVDFGTHYEQYF. The chain links TRBV9 to TRBJ2-7; D is possibly TRBD2 (6 bases). This CDR3 has 15 residues. V gave up 0 bases and J gave up 3 bases, with 13 bases separating them. Germline-derived CDR1 and CDR2 are SGDLS and YYNGEE. Variable domain in full (rest from reference TRBV9 and TRBJ2-7): DSGVTQTPKHLITATGQRVTLRCSPRSGDLSVYWYQQSLDQGLQFLIQYYNGEERAKGNILERFSAQQFPDLHSELNLSSLELGDSALYFCASSVDFGTHYEQYFGPGTRLTVT.

Regarding this clone: A much larger clone is a single base away; this may be a read error. The sample holds other DNA sequences that translate to the same CDR3. The chain carries TRBV2 and TRBJ2-7; TRBD1 matches at 7 bases. After removal of 4 bases from V and 4 bases from J, the junction contained 1 base not matched to a gene. CDR3 size: 12 residues. Germline loops: CDR1 SNHLY, CDR2 FYNNEI. CDR3 loop: CASSVQGYEQYF. CDR3 bases: TGTGCCAGCAGTGTACAGGGGTACGAGCAGTACTTC.

V usage is TRBV27 and J usage is TRBJ2-1, with TRBD2 matching 11 bases. V lost 4 bases and J lost 3; bases outside the gene matches: 2. Germline CDR1 is MNHEY and CDR2 is SMNVEV (reference sequence). The CDR3 length is 15 residues. The CDR3 DNA sequence: TGTGCCAGCAGTTCAGGGACTAGCGGCTACAATGAGCAGTTCTTC. It encodes CASSSGTSGYNEQFF.

This sequence joins TRBV30 and TRBJ2-5; TRBD2 matches at 8 bases. Germline V CDR1 and CDR2: GTSNPN, SVGIG (reference sequence). The CDR3 consists of 12 residues. Trimming removed 8 bases from V and 4 bases from J; junction bases left unmatched: 6. The CDR3 loop reads CASSAGGETQYF. The DNA of the CDR3 is TGTGCCAGCTCCGCGGGAGGAGAGACCCAGTACTTC.